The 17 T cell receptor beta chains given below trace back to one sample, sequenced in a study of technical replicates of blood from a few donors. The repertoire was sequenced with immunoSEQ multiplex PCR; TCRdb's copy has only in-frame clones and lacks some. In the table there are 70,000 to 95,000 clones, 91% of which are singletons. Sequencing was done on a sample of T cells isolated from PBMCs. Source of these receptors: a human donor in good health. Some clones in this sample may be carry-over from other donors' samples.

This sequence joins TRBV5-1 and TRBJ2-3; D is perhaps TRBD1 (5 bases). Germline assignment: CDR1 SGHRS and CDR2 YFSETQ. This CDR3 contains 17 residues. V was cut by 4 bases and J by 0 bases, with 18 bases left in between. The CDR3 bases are TGCGCCAGCAGCGTAGGGGTGCGAGCGAGTAGCACAGATACGCAGTATTTT. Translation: CASSVGVRASSTDTQYF.

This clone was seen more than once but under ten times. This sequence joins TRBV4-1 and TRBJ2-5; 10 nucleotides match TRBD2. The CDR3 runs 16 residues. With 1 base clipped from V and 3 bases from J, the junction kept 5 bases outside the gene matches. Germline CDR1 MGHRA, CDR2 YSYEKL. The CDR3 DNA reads TGCGCCAGCAGCCAAGCCGGACTAGCGGCAAAAGAGACCCAGTACTTC. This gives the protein CASSQAGLAAKETQYF.

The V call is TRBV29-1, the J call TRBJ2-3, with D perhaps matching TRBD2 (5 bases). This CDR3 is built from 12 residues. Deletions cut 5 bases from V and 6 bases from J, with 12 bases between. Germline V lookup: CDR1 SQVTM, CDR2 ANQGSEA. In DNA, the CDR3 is TGCAGCGTTACGAGGGCCCGGGATACGCAGTATTTT. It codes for CSVTRARDTQYF.

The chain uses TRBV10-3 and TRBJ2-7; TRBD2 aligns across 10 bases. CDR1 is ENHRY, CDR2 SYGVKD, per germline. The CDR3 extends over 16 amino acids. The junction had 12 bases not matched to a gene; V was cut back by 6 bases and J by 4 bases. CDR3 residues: CAIRRGTGTSVYEQYF. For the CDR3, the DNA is TGTGCCATCAGGAGGGGCACCGGGACTAGCGTGTACGAGCAGTACTTC.

CDR3 loop: CASSEPGTGEAAFF. CDR3 DNA sequence: TGTGCCAGCAGTGAGCCCGGGACAGGGGAGGCAGCTTTCTTT. The rearrangement links TRBV6-1 to TRBJ1-1, with 10 nucleotides matching TRBD1. CDR1 is MNHNS and CDR2 is SASEGT in the germline V gene. V lost 3 bases to trimming and J lost 10 bases; unmatched junction nucleotides: 8. CDR3 size: 14 residues.

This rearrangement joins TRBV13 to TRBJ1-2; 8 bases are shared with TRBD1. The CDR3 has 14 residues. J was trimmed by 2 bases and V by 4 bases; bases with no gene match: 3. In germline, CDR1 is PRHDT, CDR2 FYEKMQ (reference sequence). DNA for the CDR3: TGTGCCAGCAGCTCACAGGGGGGGAACTATGGCTACACCTTC. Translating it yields CASSSQGGNYGYTF.

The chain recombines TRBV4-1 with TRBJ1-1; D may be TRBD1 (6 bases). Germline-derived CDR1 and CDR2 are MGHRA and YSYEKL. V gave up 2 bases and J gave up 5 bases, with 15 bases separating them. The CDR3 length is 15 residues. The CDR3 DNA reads TGCGCCAGCAGCCAATCCTCAGGGGAAAGGACTGAAGCTTTCTTT. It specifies CASSQSSGERTEAFF.

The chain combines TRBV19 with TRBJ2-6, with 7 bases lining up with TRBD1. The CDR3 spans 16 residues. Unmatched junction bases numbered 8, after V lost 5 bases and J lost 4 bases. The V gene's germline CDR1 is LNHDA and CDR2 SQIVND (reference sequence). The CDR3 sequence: CASSQRRGPGANVLTF. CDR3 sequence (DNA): TGTGCCAGTAGTCAACGAAGGGGGCCGGGGGCCAACGTCCTGACTTTC.

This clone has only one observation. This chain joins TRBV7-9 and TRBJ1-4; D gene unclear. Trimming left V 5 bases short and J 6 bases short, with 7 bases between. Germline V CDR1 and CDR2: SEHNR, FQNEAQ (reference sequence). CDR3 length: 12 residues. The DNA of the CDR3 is TGTGCCAGCAGCGTCGGGGATGAAAAACTGTTTTTT. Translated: CASSVGDEKLFF. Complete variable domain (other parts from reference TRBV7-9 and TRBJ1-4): DTGVSQNPRHKITKRGQNVTFRCDPISEHNRLYWYRQTLGQGPEFLTYFQNEAQLEKSRLLSDRFSAERPKGSFSTLEIQRTEQGDSAMYLCASSVGDEKLFFGSGTQLSVL.

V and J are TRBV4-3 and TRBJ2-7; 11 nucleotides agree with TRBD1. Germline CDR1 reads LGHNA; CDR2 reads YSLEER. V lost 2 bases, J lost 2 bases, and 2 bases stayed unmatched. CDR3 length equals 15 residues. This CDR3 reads CASSQLGQGAYEQYF. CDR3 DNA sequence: TGCGCCAGCAGCCAACTGGGACAGGGGGCCTACGAGCAGTACTTC.

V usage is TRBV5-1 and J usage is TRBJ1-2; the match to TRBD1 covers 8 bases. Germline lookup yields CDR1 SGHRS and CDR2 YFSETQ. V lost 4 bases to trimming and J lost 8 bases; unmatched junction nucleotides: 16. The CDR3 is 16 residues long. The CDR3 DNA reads TGCGCCAGCAGCCCGGAGGGACAGGTCCTCTCGGGGGGCTACACCTTC. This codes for CASSPEGQVLSGGYTF.

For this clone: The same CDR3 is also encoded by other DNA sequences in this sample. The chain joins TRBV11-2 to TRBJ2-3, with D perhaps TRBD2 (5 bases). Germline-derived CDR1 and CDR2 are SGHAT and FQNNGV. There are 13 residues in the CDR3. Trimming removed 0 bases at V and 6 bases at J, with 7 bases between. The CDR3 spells CASSLDRGDTQYF. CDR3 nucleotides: TGTGCCAGCAGCTTAGATCGCGGGGATACGCAGTATTTT. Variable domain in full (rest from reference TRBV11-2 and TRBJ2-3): EAGVAQSPRYKIIEKRQSVAFWCNPISGHATLYWYQQILGQGPKLLIQFQNNGVVDDSQLPKDRFSAERLKGVDSTLKIQPAKLEDSAVYLCASSLDRGDTQYFGPGTRLTVL.

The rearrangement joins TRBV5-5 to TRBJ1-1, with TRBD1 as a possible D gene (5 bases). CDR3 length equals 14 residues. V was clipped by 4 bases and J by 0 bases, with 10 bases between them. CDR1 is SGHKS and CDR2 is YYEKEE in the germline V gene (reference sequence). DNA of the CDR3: TGTGCCAGCAGCCCATCAGGGATGAACACTGAAGCTTTCTTT. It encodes CASSPSGMNTEAFF.

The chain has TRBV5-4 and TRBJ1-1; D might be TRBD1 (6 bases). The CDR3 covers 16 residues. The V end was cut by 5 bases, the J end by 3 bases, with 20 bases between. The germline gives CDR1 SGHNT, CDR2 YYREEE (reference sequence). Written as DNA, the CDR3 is TGTGCCAGCAGAGTAGCACAGGGAATGGGGTACACTGAAGCTTTCTTT. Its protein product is CASRVAQGMGYTEAFF.

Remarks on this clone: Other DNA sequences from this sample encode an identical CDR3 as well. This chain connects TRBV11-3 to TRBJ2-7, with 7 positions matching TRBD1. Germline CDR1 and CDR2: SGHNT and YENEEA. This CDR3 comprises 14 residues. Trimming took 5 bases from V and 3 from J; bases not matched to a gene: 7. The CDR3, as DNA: TGTGCCAGCAGCCCGGTGGCAGGGGGCTACGAGCAGTACTTC. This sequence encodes CASSPVAGGYEQYF.

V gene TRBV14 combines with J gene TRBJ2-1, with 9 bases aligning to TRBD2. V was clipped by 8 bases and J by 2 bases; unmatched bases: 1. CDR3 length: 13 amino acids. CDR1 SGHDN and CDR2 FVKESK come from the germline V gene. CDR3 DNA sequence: TGTGCCAGCGGACTAGCGACCTACAATGAGCAGTTCTTC. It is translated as CASGLATYNEQFF. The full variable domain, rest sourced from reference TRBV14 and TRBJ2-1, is EAGVTQFPSHSVIEKGQTVTLRCDPISGHDNLYWYRRVMGKEIKFLLHFVKESKQDESGMPNNRFLAERTGGTYSTLKVQPAELEDSGVYFCASGLATYNEQFFGPGTRLTVL.

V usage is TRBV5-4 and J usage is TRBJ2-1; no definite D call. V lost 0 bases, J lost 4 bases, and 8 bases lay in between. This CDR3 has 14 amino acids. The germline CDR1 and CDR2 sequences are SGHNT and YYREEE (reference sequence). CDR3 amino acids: CASSLDLAYNEQFF. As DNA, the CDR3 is TGTGCCAGCAGCTTGGATCTGGCTTACAATGAGCAGTTCTTC.